Each of the 10 T cell receptor beta chains below was sequenced from the same sample in a study of CD8 T cells in Susac syndrome. A quantity of about 0.5 to 1 ug RNA underwent reverse transcription using random hexamers. TCRdb re-analysed the immunoSEQ multiplex PCR reads in MiXCR, keeping a single row per CDR3 protein. In the table there are fewer than 350,000 distinct CDR3 sequences, approximately 89% of which are singletons. The sequencing input was CD8+ T cells from PBMCs. Every receptor here comes from a human donor with multiple sclerosis.

For the CDR3, the DNA is TGTGCCAGCAGCTTAGATATCGGGCAGAAGGTGGTGCAGTTCTTC. Translated: CASSLDIGQKVVQFF. The chain recombines TRBV11-2 with TRBJ2-1; D ambiguous. The CDR3 consists of 15 residues. V shed 0 bases and J shed 12 bases, with 18 bases lying between them. Per germline, CDR1 SGHAT and CDR2 FQNNGV.

The chain combines TRBV27 with TRBJ2-7; tentatively, D is TRBD2 (7 bases). The V end was cut by 2 bases, the J end by 3 bases, with 14 bases between. In germline, CDR1 is MNHEY, CDR2 SMNVEV (reference sequence). There are 15 residues in the CDR3. The CDR3 region has the DNA TGTGCCAGCAGTTTAGCGTGGGGGGGCAGCTACGAGCAGTACTTC. It yields the protein CASSLAWGGSYEQYF.

V gene TRBV29-1 combines with J gene TRBJ2-7; 8 nucleotides line up with TRBD1. The germline gives CDR1 SQVTM, CDR2 ANQGSEA. CDR3 length: 16 amino acids. Losses at the gene ends were 4 bases for V and 4 bases for J; bases not matched to a gene: 15. The CDR3 protein is CSVAGGERPRSYEQYF. Written as DNA, the CDR3 is TGCAGCGTTGCAGGGGGCGAGCGGCCGAGGAGTTACGAGCAGTACTTC.

The CDR3 DNA reads as TGTGCCAGCAGCCGAGATCCGGGACTAGGCACCAATGAGCAGTTCTTC. Its translation: CASSRDPGLGTNEQFF. The genes are TRBV5-4 and TRBJ2-1; the match to TRBD2 covers 8 bases. Trimming cost V 4 bases and J 6 bases; bases outside gene matches: 12. Germline V lookup: CDR1 SGHNT, CDR2 YYREEE (reference sequence). The CDR3 is 16 amino acids.

In this sample, this clonotype turned up once. This chain connects TRBV11-1 to TRBJ1-1; D possibly corresponds to TRBD1 (5 bases). There are 15 residues in the CDR3. Trimming shortened V by 0 bases and J by 7 bases, and 15 bases separated the two germline ends. The germline V gene encodes CDR1 SGHAT and CDR2 FQDESV (reference sequence). The CDR3 loop reads CASSLAAWGMDEAFF. The CDR3 coding sequence is TGTGCCAGCAGCTTAGCCGCGTGGGGGATGGATGAAGCTTTCTTT.

The chain combines TRBV20-1 with TRBJ1-1; TRBD1 matches at 9 bases. Trimming removed 6 bases from V and 0 bases from J; junction bases left unmatched: 11. Germline V gives CDR1 DFQATT, CDR2 SNEGSKA (reference sequence). There are 16 residues in the CDR3. CDR3 loop: CSARPGQGNMNTEAFF. CDR3 DNA sequence: TGCAGTGCGCGCCCGGGACAGGGAAACATGAACACTGAAGCTTTCTTT.

The chain carries TRBV6-2 or TRBV6-3 and TRBJ2-5, with D perhaps being TRBD1 or TRBD2 (5 bases each). The CDR3 extends over 14 amino acids. Trimming left V 3 bases short and J 5 bases short, with 13 bases between. Germline CDR1 MNHEY, CDR2 SVGEGT. DNA for the CDR3: TGTGCCAGCAGTTATGTCGGGGCCGAGGAGACCCAGTACTTC. It yields the protein CASSYVGAEETQYF.

This clonotype was seen a single time. V is TRBV19 and J is TRBJ1-1; D is unresolved. CDR3 length: 12 amino acids. V was shortened by 11 bases and J by 1 base, with 11 bases between the two germline ends. The V gene's germline CDR1 is LNHDA and CDR2 SQIVND (reference sequence). CDR3 residues: CASKVGNTEAFF. The CDR3 coding sequence is TGTGCCTCGAAGGTGGGGAACACTGAAGCTTTCTTT.

The rearrangement uses TRBV19 and TRBJ1-1, with a tentative D call TRBD1 (5 bases). The length of the CDR3 is 13 residues. Germline V gives CDR1 LNHDA, CDR2 SQIVND (reference sequence). Trimming removed 3 bases at V and 5 bases at J, with 10 bases between. CDR3 nucleotides: TGTGCCAGTAGTATCGCAGGGACGACTGAAGCTTTCTTT. This codes for CASSIAGTTEAFF.

This chain uses TRBV7-9 with TRBJ1-5; D call uncertain. CDR1 is SEHNR, CDR2 FQNEAQ, per germline (reference sequence). V was trimmed by 3 bases and J by 9 bases, leaving 9 bases between them. This CDR3 spans 12 amino acids. The CDR3 coding sequence is TGTGCCAGCAGCTTGCCGGGGAGGCCCCAGCATTTT. It encodes CASSLPGRPQHF.